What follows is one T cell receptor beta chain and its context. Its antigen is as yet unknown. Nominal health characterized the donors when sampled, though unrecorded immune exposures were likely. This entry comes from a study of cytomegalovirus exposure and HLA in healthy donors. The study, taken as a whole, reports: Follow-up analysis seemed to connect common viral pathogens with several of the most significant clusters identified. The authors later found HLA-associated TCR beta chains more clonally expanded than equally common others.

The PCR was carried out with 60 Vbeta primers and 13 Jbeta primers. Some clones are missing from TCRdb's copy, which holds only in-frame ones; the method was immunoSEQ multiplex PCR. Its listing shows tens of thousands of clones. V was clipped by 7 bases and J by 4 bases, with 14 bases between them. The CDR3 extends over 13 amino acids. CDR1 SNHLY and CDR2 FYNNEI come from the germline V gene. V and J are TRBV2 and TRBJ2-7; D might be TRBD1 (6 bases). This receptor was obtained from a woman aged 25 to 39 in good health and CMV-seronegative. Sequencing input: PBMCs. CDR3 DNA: TGTGCCAGCAATCTCAAACAGGGATACGAGCAGTACTTC. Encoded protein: CASNLKQGYEQYF.